The subject of this entry is one TCR beta chain. Antigen unknown. Across 18 months, stable Graves' hyperthyroidism was marked by no progression to ophthalmopathy. This entry comes from a study of T cells in Graves' hyperthyroidism and ophthalmopathy. Authors of the study amplified TCR beta CDR3 regions from RNA transcripts. The HTBI primer set drove a first-round RT-PCR of the TCR CDR3. Each CDR3 protein is one row after TCRdb ran MiXCR on the multiplex PCR reads. The sample has roughly 380,000 distinct CDR3 sequences; approximately 15% are singletons. CDR1 SEHNR and CDR2 FQNEAQ come from the germline V gene (reference sequence). With 0 bases clipped from V and 8 bases from J, the junction kept 6 bases outside the gene matches. The CDR3 length is 15 residues. Study outcomes and limitations: The model's output predicted ophthalmopathy at a median of about 5.9 months prior to onset. A model of 13 V-J features distinguished ophthalmopathy from stable hyperthyroidism.

This receptor was taken from a woman aged 55-69 years with Graves' hyperthyroidism. Input material: blood. V and J are TRBV7-9 and TRBJ1-4; 7 bases map to TRBD1. The CDR3 is CASSLAYKGQEKLFF. The DNA of the CDR3 is TGTGCCAGCAGCTTAGCTTATAAGGGACAGGAAAAACTGTTTTTT.